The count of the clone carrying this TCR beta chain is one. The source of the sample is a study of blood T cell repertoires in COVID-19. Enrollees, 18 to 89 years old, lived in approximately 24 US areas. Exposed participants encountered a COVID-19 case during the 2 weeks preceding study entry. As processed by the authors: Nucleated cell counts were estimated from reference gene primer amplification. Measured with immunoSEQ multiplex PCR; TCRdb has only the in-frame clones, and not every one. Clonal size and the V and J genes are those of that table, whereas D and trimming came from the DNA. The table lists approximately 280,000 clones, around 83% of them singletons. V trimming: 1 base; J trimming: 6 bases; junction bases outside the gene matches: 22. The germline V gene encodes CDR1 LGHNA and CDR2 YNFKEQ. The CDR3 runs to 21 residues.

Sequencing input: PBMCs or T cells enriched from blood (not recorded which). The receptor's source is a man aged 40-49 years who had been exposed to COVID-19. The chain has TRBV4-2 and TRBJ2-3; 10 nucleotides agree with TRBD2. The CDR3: CASSQAPPGPRLAGAWDTQYF. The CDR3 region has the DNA TGTGCCAGCAGCCAAGCCCCTCCGGGTCCTCGGCTAGCGGGGGCGTGGGATACGCAGTATTTT.